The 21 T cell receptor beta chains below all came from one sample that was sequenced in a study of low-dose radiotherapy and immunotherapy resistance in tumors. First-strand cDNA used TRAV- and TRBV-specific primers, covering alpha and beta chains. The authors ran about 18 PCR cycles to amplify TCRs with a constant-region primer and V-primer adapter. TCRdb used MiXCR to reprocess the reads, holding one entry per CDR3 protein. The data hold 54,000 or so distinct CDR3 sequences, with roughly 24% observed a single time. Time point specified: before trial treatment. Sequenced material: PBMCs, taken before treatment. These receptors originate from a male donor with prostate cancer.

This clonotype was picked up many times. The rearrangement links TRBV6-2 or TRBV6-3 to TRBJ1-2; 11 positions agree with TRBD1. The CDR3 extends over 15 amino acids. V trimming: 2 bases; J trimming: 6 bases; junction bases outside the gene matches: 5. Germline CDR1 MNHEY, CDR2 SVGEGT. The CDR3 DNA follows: TGTGCCAGCAGTTACGGACAGGGGGCAGGGAATGGCTACACCTTC. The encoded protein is CASSYGQGAGNGYTF.

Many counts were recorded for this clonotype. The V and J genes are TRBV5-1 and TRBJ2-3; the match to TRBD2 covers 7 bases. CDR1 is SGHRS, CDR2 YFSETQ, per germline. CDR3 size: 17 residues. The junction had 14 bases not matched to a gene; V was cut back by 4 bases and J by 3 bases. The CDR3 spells CASSIAGGRGETDTQYF. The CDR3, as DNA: TGCGCCAGCAGCATCGCGGGCGGGAGAGGTGAGACAGATACGCAGTATTTT.

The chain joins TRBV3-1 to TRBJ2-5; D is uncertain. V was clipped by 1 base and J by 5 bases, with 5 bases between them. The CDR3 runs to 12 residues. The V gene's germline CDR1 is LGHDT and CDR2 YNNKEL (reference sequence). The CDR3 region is CASSQVSETQYF. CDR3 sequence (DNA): TGTGCCAGCAGCCAAGTGTCCGAGACCCAGTACTTC.

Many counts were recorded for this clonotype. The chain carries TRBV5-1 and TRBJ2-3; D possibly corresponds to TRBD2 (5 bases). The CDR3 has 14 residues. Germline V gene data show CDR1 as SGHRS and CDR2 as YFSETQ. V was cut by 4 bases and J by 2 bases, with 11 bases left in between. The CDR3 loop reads CASSQGLHTDTQYF. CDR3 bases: TGCGCCAGCAGCCAAGGACTGCACACAGATACGCAGTATTTT.

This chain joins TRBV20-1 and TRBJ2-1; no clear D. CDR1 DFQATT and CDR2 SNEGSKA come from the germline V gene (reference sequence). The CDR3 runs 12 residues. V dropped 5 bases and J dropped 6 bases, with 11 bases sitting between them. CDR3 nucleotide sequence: TGCAGTGCTCCGAAGGATTTCAATGAGCAGTTCTTC. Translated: CSAPKDFNEQFF.

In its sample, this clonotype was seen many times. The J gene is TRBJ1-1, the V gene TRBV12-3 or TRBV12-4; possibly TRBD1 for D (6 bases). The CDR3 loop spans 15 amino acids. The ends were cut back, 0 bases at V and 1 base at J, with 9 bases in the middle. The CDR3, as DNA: TGTGCCAGCAGTTTAGCGGGGGCGGCGAACACTGAAGCTTTCTTT. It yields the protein CASSLAGAANTEAFF.

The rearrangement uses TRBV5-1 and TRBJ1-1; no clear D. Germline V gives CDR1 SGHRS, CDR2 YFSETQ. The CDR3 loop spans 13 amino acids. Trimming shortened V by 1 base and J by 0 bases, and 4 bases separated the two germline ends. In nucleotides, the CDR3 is TGCGCCAGCAGCTTGAGGCTGAACACTGAAGCTTTCTTT. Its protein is CASSLRLNTEAFF.

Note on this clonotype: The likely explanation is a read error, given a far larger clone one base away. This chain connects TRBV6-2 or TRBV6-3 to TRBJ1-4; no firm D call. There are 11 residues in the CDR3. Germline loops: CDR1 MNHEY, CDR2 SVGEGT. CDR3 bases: TGTGCCAGCAGGGATTATGAAAAAGTGTTTTTT. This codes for CASRDYEKVFF.

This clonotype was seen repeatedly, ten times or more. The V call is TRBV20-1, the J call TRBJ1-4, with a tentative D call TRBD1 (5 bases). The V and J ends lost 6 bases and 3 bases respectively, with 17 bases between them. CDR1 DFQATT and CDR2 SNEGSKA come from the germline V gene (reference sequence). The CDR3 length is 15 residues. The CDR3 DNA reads TGCAGTGCCACGCCACCAGGGTCCGCTAATGAAAAACTGTTTTTT. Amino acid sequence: CSATPPGSANEKLFF.

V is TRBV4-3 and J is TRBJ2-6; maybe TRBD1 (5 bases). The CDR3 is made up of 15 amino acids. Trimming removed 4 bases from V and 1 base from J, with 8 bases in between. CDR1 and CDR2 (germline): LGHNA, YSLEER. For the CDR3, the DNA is TGCGCCAGCAGCCCCAGGGTGTCTGGGGCCAACGTCCTGACTTTC. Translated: CASSPRVSGANVLTF.

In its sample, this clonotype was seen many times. CDR3 sequence (DNA): TGCAGTGCTAGGGGGGGGCGGGGGGCCGGAGAGACCCAGTACTTC. Translating it yields CSARGGRGAGETQYF. The chain has TRBV20-1 and TRBJ2-5, with 8 bases fitting TRBD2. Per the germline V gene, CDR1 is DFQATT and CDR2 is SNEGSKA (reference sequence). V trimming: 3 bases; J trimming: 4 bases; junction bases outside the gene matches: 10. The CDR3 has 15 residues.

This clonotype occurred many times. In nucleotides, the CDR3 is TGTGCCAGCAGCCCGGGAGCTAGCGGGGGGGAGGATGAGCAGTTCTTC. Residues: CASSPGASGGEDEQFF. The rearrangement joins TRBV7-2 to TRBJ2-1, with TRBD2 identical over 12 bases. J lost 8 bases, V lost 5 bases, and 10 bases had no gene match. Germline CDR1 is SGHTA and CDR2 is FQGNSA. The CDR3 sequence is 16 residues long.

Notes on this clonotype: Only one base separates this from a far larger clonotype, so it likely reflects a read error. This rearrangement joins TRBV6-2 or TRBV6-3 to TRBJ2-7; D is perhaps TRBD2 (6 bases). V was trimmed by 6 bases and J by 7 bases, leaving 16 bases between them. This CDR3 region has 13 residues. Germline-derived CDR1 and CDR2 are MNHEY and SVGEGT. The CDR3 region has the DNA TGTGCCAGCAGCCCGGGACTCTTCAATGAGCAGTACTTC. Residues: CASSPGLFNEQYF.

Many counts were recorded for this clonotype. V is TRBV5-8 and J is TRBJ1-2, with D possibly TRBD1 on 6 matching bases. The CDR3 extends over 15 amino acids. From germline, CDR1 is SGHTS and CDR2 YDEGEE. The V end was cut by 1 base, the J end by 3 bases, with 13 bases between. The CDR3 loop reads CASSLFRGWDYGYTF. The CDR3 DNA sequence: TGTGCCAGCAGCTTGTTCAGGGGCTGGGACTATGGCTACACCTTC.

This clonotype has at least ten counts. CDR3: CSVDGPGYTF. Here the CDR3 DNA reads TGCAGCGTTGATGGACCTGGCTACACCTTC. The chain couples TRBV29-1 to TRBJ1-2; D ambiguous. The CDR3 is 10 amino acids. The germline CDR1 and CDR2 sequences are SQVTM and ANQGSEA. Trimming pared 3 bases from V and 7 bases from J, leaving 6 bases between.

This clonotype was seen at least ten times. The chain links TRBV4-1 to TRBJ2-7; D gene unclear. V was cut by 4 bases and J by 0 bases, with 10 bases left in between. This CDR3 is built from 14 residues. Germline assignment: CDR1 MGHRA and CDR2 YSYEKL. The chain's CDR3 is CASSLERSSYEQYF. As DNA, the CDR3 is TGCGCCAGCAGCCTCGAACGGAGCTCCTACGAGCAGTACTTC.

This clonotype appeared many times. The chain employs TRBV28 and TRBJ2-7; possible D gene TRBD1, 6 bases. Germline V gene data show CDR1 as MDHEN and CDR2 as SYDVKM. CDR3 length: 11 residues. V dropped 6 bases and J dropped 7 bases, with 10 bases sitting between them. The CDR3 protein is CASSLRGEQYF. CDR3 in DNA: TGTGCCAGCAGCCTTAGGGGGGAGCAGTACTTC. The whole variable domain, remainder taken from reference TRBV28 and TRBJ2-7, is DVKVTQSSRYLVKRTGEKVFLECVQDMDHENMFWYRQDPGLGLRLIYFSYDVKMKEKGDIPEGYSVSREKKERFSLILESASTNQTSMYLCASSLRGEQYFGPGTRLTVT.

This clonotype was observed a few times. CDR3 loop: CASSKEDHNEQFF. CDR3 nucleotides: TGTGCCAGCAGCAAAGAGGACCACAATGAGCAGTTCTTC. The V call is TRBV21-1, the J call TRBJ2-1. TRBV21-1 is described as a pseudogene. This CDR3 comprises 13 residues.

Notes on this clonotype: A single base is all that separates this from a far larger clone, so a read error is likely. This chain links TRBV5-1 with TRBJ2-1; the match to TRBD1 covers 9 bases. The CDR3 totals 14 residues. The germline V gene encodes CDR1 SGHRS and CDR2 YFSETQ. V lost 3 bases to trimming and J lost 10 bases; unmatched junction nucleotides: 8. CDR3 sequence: CASSSGQGTHEQFF. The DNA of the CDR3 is TGCGCCAGCAGCTCGGGACAGGGAACCCACGAGCAGTTCTTC.

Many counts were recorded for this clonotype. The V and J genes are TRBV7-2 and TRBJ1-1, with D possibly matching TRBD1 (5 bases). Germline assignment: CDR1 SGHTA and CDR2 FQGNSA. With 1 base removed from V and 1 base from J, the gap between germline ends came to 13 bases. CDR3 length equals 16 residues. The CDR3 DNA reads TGTGCCAGCAGCTTAGTGGGGGTCAAAGGGAACACTGAAGCTTTCTTT. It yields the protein CASSLVGVKGNTEAFF.

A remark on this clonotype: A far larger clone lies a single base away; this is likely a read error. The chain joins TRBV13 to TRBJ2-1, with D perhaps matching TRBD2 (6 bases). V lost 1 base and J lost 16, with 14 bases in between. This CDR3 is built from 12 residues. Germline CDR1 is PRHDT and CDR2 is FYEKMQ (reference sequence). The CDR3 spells CASSLVGGPGFF. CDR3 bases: TGTGCCAGCAGCTTAGTCGGGGGACCCGGCTTCTTC.